A single sample is the source of the 17 T cell receptor beta chains below, sequenced in a study of blood T cell repertoires in COVID-19. Using immunoSEQ multiplex PCR, the repertoire was profiled, and TCRdb retains in-frame clones only, with some absent. The sample has some 450,000 clones, approximately 90% seen once. Sequencing input: peripheral blood. The receptor set was obtained from a woman between 45 and 65 years old with COVID-19, enrolled during active disease.

The V gene is TRBV5-1, the J gene TRBJ1-2; TRBD1 matches at 9 bases. Germline CDR1 reads SGHRS; CDR2 reads YFSETQ. This CDR3 is 14 amino acids long. The V and J ends lost 2 bases and 6 bases, in that order; junction bases with no gene match: 5. The CDR3 coding sequence is TGCGCCAGCAGCTTCGGACAGGGGTCTAATGGCTACACCTTC. Amino acid sequence: CASSFGQGSNGYTF. Drawing the rest from reference TRBV5-1 and TRBJ1-2, the complete variable domain is KAGVTQTPRYLIKTRGQQVTLSCSPISGHRSVSWYQQTPGQGLQFLFEYFSETQRNKGNFPGRFSGRQFSNSRSEMNVSTLELGDSALYLCASSFGQGSNGYTFGSGTRLTVV.

The V gene is TRBV11-2, the J gene TRBJ1-2, with 10 bases matching TRBD1. The CDR3 has 13 amino acids. V was pared by 5 bases and J by 8 bases, with 5 bases of the junction left unmatched. The germline gives CDR1 SGHAT, CDR2 FQNNGV. The CDR3 DNA follows: TGTGCCAGCAGCCCAGGACAGGGGGACGGCTACACCTTC. Translating gives CASSPGQGDGYTF.

To note about this clone: A much bigger clone sits one base away, suggesting this may be a read error. The chain carries TRBV5-6 and TRBJ1-2, with D possibly matching TRBD1 (5 bases). There are 13 residues in the CDR3. Germline V gives CDR1 SGHDT, CDR2 YYEEEE. The V end lost 2 bases, the J end lost 2 bases, and 7 bases lay between the germline ends. The CDR3 region has the DNA TGTGCCAGCAGCTTTTCAGGGAACTATGGCTACACCTTC. It yields the protein CASSFSGNYGYTF.

J is TRBJ2-5 and V is TRBV20-1; D remains unclear. CDR3 size: 13 residues. In germline, CDR1 is DFQATT, CDR2 SNEGSKA (reference sequence). The V end was cut by 3 bases, the J end by 5 bases, with 13 bases between. The CDR3 DNA is TGCAGTGCTAGTTGGGCAACCCGGGAGACCCAGTACTTC. Protein sequence: CSASWATRETQYF.

The genes are TRBV5-1 and TRBJ1-1, with 7 bases identical to TRBD1. Germline assignment: CDR1 SGHRS and CDR2 YFSETQ. Trimming at V came to 0 bases and at J to 7 bases, leaving 12 bases not matched to a gene. The CDR3 has 16 residues. This chain's CDR3 is CASSLEGGRVIHEAFF. The CDR3 DNA reads TGCGCCAGCAGCTTGGAAGGGGGCAGGGTTATACATGAAGCTTTCTTT.

The CDR3 DNA reads TGTGCCAGCAGCCAAGTCTCCGCAGGGTCAACCGAGCAGTACTTC. Encoded protein: CASSQVSAGSTEQYF. The chain combines TRBV3-1 (or the pseudogene TRBV3-2) with TRBJ2-7, with a possible D match to TRBD1 (5 bases). Trimming removed 1 base from V and 6 bases from J, with 16 bases in between. The CDR3 spans 15 residues. CDR1 and CDR2 (germline): LGHDT, YNNKEL (reference sequence).

This clone has more than one count but fewer than ten. This chain links TRBV12-3 or TRBV12-4 with TRBJ2-7; 9 bases map to TRBD1. CDR3 length: 13 amino acids. The V gene end was trimmed by 8 bases and the J gene end by 7 bases; junction bases not matched to a gene: 9. The CDR3 region is CASQRGQGWEQYF. Written as DNA, the CDR3 is TGTGCCAGCCAGCGGGGACAGGGTTGGGAGCAGTACTTC.

This chain links TRBV5-1 with TRBJ2-1; 11 bases line up with TRBD2. With V trimmed by 4 bases and J by 7 bases, 10 bases remained unmatched. Germline V gives CDR1 SGHRS, CDR2 YFSETQ. The CDR3 loop spans 16 amino acids. In DNA form, the CDR3 reads TGCGCCAGCAGCGGTACTAGCGGGGGCGGCGGGAATGAGCAGTTCTTC. Translating gives CASSGTSGGGGNEQFF.

The J gene is TRBJ2-7, the V gene TRBV19, with 8 bases fitting TRBD1. The CDR3 sequence is 16 residues long. The trim removed 0 bases at V and 0 bases at J, leaving 4 bases unmatched. From germline, CDR1 is LNHDA and CDR2 SQIVND (reference sequence). The CDR3 nucleotides are TGTGCCAGTAGTATAGACTGGACAGGGAACTCCTACGAGCAGTACTTC. Its translation is CASSIDWTGNSYEQYF. The whole variable domain, filled in from reference TRBV19 and TRBJ2-7, reads DGGITQSPKYLFRKEGQNVTLSCEQNLNHDAMYWYRQDPGQGLRLIYYSQIVNDFQKGDIAEGYSVSREKKESFPLTVTSAQKNPTAFYLCASSIDWTGNSYEQYFGPGTRLTVT.

The chain carries TRBV3-1 (or the pseudogene TRBV3-2) and TRBJ2-7; possible D gene TRBD2, 6 bases. There are 14 residues in the CDR3. The germline V gene has CDR1 LGHDT and CDR2 YNNKEL (reference sequence). V gave up 0 bases and J gave up 7 bases, with 13 bases separating them. The CDR3 loop is CASSQDTGVREQYF. CDR3 sequence (DNA): TGTGCCAGCAGCCAAGATACGGGGGTCCGGGAGCAGTACTTC.

The V gene is TRBV5-5, the J gene TRBJ1-5; a weak D match, TRBD1 (5 bases). The CDR3 contains 14 residues. V lost 2 bases and J lost 7, with 13 bases in between. CDR1 SGHKS and CDR2 YYEKEE come from the germline V gene (reference sequence). The CDR3 region has the DNA TGTGCCAGCAGCTTAGACCCCGGGGGGCAGCCCCAGCATTTT. This encodes CASSLDPGGQPQHF.

The V call is TRBV2, the J call TRBJ1-2; D is ambiguous. V was shortened by 7 bases and J by 6 bases, with 18 bases between the two germline ends. The germline CDR1 and CDR2 sequences are SNHLY and FYNNEI. The CDR3 loop spans 14 amino acids. The CDR3, as DNA: TGTGCCAGCAATCAGGAGGGAAAGAGAAATGGCTACACCTTC. Protein: CASNQEGKRNGYTF.

This clone was seen a few times. The chain carries TRBV6-5 and TRBJ1-6; 8 bases fit TRBD1. The CDR3 sequence is 14 residues long. The germline gives CDR1 MNHEY, CDR2 SVGAGI. Trimming cost V 6 bases and J 13 bases; bases outside gene matches: 11. The CDR3 DNA sequence: TGTGCCAGCAGCCCGGGACAGGCCGTATCGCCCCTCCACTTT. It encodes CASSPGQAVSPLHF.

J is TRBJ1-1 and V is TRBV9; no clear D gene. Germline lookup yields CDR1 SGDLS and CDR2 YYNGEE. CDR3 length: 14 residues. Trimming removed 0 bases from V and 5 bases from J, with 11 bases in between. CDR3 region: CASSVVEGWTEAFF. CDR3 bases: TGTGCCAGCAGCGTAGTTGAGGGTTGGACTGAAGCTTTCTTT.

The J gene is TRBJ2-2, the V gene TRBV5-8; tentative D call: TRBD1 (5 bases). Looked up from germline, CDR1 is SGHTS and CDR2 is YDEGEE. This CDR3 is 14 amino acids long. Trimming shortened V by 1 base and J by 5 bases, and 9 bases separated the two germline ends. DNA for the CDR3: TGTGCCAGCAGCTTGCTAGGGGATACCGGGGAGCTGTTTTTT. This encodes CASSLLGDTGELFF.

This clone was counted ten times or more. The chain links TRBV27 to TRBJ1-2; 9 nucleotides align to TRBD1. Trimming at V came to 5 bases and at J to 6 bases, leaving 7 bases not matched to a gene. Germline CDR1 and CDR2: MNHEY and SMNVEV (reference sequence). The CDR3 loop spans 14 amino acids. CDR3 DNA: TGTGCCAGCAGTCCACGGGGGACAGGGCATGGCTACACCTTC. Translation gives CASSPRGTGHGYTF.

This chain connects TRBV5-4 to TRBJ2-3, with D possibly being TRBD2 (6 bases). Trimming took 1 base from V and 2 from J, leaving 17 bases between them. Germline CDR1 and CDR2: SGHNT and YYREEE (reference sequence). The CDR3 totals 17 residues. CDR3 sequence reads: CASSLLSGLSTTDTQYF. CDR3 bases: TGTGCCAGCAGCTTGTTGTCGGGACTCAGCACCACAGATACGCAGTATTTT.